Listed below are T cell receptor beta chains from one sample, sequenced in a study of T cells after posttransplantation cyclophosphamide. Using immunoSEQ multiplex PCR, the repertoire was profiled, and TCRdb retains in-frame clones only, with some absent. The sample consists of about 31,000 clones, 85% to 95% of them appearing once. Sequences were obtained from naive CD4+ T cells sorted from PBMCs. The receptors come from a woman aged 55-70 years in good health, CMV-negative, and a related stem cell transplant donor. CDR3s include the opening cysteine and the closing phenylalanine or tryptophan. A D gene is named only where the DNA matches it firmly. The listing skips clone size in some rows; elsewhere it reads once, few, many or a size class.

j_gene | abundance | v_gene | d_gene | CDR3aa | CDR3nt
TRBJ1-6 | once | TRBV6-5 | TRBD1 | CASSRTGGSPLHF | TGTGCCAGCAGTCGGACAGGTGGCTCACCCCTCCACTTT
TRBJ2-3 | . | TRBV2 | . | CASSRRDDRGDTQYF | TGTGCCAGCAGTCGCCGGGATGACCGAGGCGATACGCAGTATTTT
TRBJ2-7 | . | TRBV19 | TRBD2 | CASSTPGSSGTYEQYF | TGTGCCAGTAGTACGCCCGGGTCTAGCGGGACCTACGAGCAGTACTTC
TRBJ1-1 | once | TRBV7-8 | . | CASSRGQGQAFF | TGTGCCAGCAGCCGTGGGCAGGGGCAAGCTTTCTTT
TRBJ2-7 | . | TRBV30 | . | CAWSYTGPEQYF | TGTGCCTGGAGTTATACAGGGCCCGAGCAGTACTTC
TRBJ2-1 | . | TRBV4-2 | TRBD2 | CASSPTGTSGYNEQFF | TGTGCCAGCAGCCCTACCGGGACTAGCGGCTACAATGAGCAGTTCTTC
TRBJ2-2 | . | TRBV15 | . | CATVTRANTGELFF | TGTGCCACCGTAACCAGGGCGAACACCGGGGAGCTGTTTTTT
TRBJ1-5 | . | TRBV27 | TRBD1 | CASRPGQGVNQPQHF | TGTGCCAGCAGACCGGGACAGGGGGTCAATCAGCCCCAGCATTTT
TRBJ1-4 | . | TRBV7-9 | . | CASSPGETVLNEKLFF | TGTGCCAGCAGCCCGGGGGAGACAGTACTTAATGAAAAACTGTTTTTT
TRBJ2-7 | . | TRBV2 | . | CASSEGLGKGYEQYF | TGTGCCAGCAGTGAAGGGTTAGGGAAGGGGTACGAGCAGTACTTC
TRBJ2-5 | . | TRBV27 | TRBD2 | CASRRGGLETQYF | TGTGCCAGCAGACGGGGGGGCTTGGAGACCCAGTACTTC
TRBJ2-1 | . | TRBV4-2 | . | CASSQAQAPENEQFF | TGTGCCAGCAGCCAAGCCCAGGCCCCTGAGAATGAGCAGTTCTTC
TRBJ2-1 | . | TRBV27 | TRBD2 | CASSLTSGRNEQFF | TGTGCCAGCAGTTTAACTAGCGGGAGGAATGAGCAGTTCTTC
TRBJ2-6 | . | TRBV11-2 | . | CASSLWGAGANVLTF | TGTGCCAGCAGCTTATGGGGGGCTGGGGCCAACGTCCTGACTTTC
TRBJ2-7 | . | TRBV28 | TRBD1 | CASSGQGSALYEQYF | TGTGCCAGCAGTGGACAGGGGTCAGCACTCTACGAGCAGTACTTC
TRBJ2-1 | . | TRBV27 | TRBD2 | CASSLRLAGSSYNEQFF | TGTGCCAGCAGTTTAAGGTTAGCGGGGAGCTCCTACAATGAGCAGTTCTTC
TRBJ1-1 | . | TRBV28 | TRBD1 | CASSKPGQIMNTEAFF | TGTGCCAGCAGTAAACCGGGACAGATTATGAACACTGAAGCTTTCTTT
TRBJ2-7 | . | TRBV11-2 | TRBD1 | CASSPAPRTGTYEQYF | TGTGCCAGCAGCCCGGCCCCCAGGACAGGAACGTACGAGCAGTACTTC
TRBJ2-3 | . | TRBV28 | . | CASSPRLARTDTQYF | TGTGCCAGCAGCCCCCGTCTAGCGCGCACAGATACGCAGTATTTT
TRBJ1-1 | . | TRBV29-1 | . | CSVTWGPGRGTEAFF | TGCAGCGTTACCTGGGGCCCAGGGCGGGGGACTGAAGCTTTCTTT
TRBJ1-3 | . | TRBV28 | . | CASSLLVGVGRNTIYF | TGTGCCAGCAGTTTATTGGTAGGGGTCGGACGAAACACCATATATTTT
TRBJ2-7 | once | TRBV27 | TRBD2 | CASSAWTSGPYEQYF | TGTGCCAGCAGTGCGTGGACTAGCGGGCCGTACGAGCAGTACTTC
TRBJ2-3 | . | TRBV6-1 | TRBD1 | CASSKGQGLTDTQYF | TGTGCCAGCAGCAAGGGACAGGGTTTGACAGATACGCAGTATTTT
TRBJ1-1 | . | TRBV7-3 | . | CASSPDKNTEAFF | TGTGCCAGCAGCCCTGACAAGAACACTGAAGCTTTCTTT
TRBJ2-7 | . | TRBV7-9 | . | CASSLESQAYEQYF | TGTGCCAGCAGCTTAGAGTCCCAGGCCTACGAGCAGTACTTC